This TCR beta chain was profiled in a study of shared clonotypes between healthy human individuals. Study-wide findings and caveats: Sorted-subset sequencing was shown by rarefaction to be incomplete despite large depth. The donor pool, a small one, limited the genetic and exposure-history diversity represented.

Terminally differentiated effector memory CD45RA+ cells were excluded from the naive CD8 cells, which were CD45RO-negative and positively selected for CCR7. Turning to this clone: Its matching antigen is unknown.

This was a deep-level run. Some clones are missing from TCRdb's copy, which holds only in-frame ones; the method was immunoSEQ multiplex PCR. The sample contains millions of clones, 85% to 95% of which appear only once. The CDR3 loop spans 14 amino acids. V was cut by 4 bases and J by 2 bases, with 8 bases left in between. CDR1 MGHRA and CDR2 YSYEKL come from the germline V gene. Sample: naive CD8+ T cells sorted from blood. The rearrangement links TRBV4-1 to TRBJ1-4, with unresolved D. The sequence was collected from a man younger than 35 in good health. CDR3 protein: CASSPQATNEKLFF. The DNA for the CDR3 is TGCGCCAGCAGCCCCCAGGCGACTAATGAAAAACTGTTTTTT.